These T cell receptor beta chains were read from a single sample in a study of T cell responses to AZD1222 COVID-19 vaccine. TCRdb's copy holds only in-frame clones and misses some; the assay was immunoSEQ multiplex PCR. The sample includes 80,000 to 100,000 clones, 75% to 90% of them seen just once. The input for sequencing was peripheral blood, taken 28 days after the second AZD1222 dose. These receptor sequences come from an adult who received the AZD1222 COVID-19 vaccine. Both conserved end residues are part of each CDR3. A D gene is named only where the DNA matches it firmly. Rows may omit the clone size; those that give it use once, few, many or a size class.

V gene: TRBV11-3; D gene: TRBD2; clone size: NA; J gene: TRBJ2-1; CDR3 DNA: TGTGCCAGCAGCTTAGGGGCTAGCGGGGGTAATGAGCAGTTCTTC; CDR3 protein: CASSLGASGGNEQFF
V gene: TRBV19; D gene: TRBD1; clone size: few; J gene: TRBJ2-3; CDR3 DNA: TGTGCCAGCAGATCGACAGGGTCGGAGACAGATACGCAGTATTTT; CDR3 protein: CASRSTGSETDTQYF
V gene: TRBV10-3; D gene: NA; clone size: NA; J gene: TRBJ1-1; CDR3 DNA: TGTGCCATCAGTGAGGGTAAGATGAACACTGAAGCTTTCTTT; CDR3 protein: CAISEGKMNTEAFF
V gene: TRBV30; D gene: NA; clone size: NA; J gene: TRBJ1-6; CDR3 DNA: TGTGCCTGGACGGCCCTGGGGGGGACACCCCTCCACTTT; CDR3 protein: CAWTALGGTPLHF
V gene: TRBV5-1; D gene: TRBD1; clone size: NA; J gene: TRBJ2-2; CDR3 DNA: TGCGCCAGCAGCTTGGGACAGGGTACGGGGGAGCTGTTTTTT; CDR3 protein: CASSLGQGTGELFF
V gene: TRBV4-3; D gene: TRBD1; clone size: NA; J gene: TRBJ1-4; CDR3 DNA: TGCGCCAGCAGCCAAGATCTCGGGACAGTGTTCACAAAACTGTTTTTT; CDR3 protein: CASSQDLGTVFTKLFF
V gene: TRBV5-1; D gene: NA; clone size: NA; J gene: TRBJ2-1; CDR3 DNA: TGCGCCAGCAGCCTGGAGACTGGCTCCTACAATGAGCAGTTCTTC; CDR3 protein: CASSLETGSYNEQFF
V gene: TRBV2; D gene: NA; clone size: once; J gene: TRBJ2-7; CDR3 DNA: TGTGCCAGCAGTAGCGGACCCTCCTACGAGCAGTACTTC; CDR3 protein: CASSSGPSYEQYF
V gene: TRBV19; D gene: TRBD2; clone size: NA; J gene: TRBJ2-1; CDR3 DNA: TGTGCCAGTAGCCCCGGGGGGTTGAATGAGCAGTTCTTC; CDR3 protein: CASSPGGLNEQFF
V gene: TRBV6-5; D gene: NA; clone size: once; J gene: TRBJ1-5; CDR3 DNA: TGTGCCAGCAGTTCTGGGGCCGAGCCCCAGCATTTT; CDR3 protein: CASSSGAEPQHF
V gene: TRBV6-1; D gene: TRBD2; clone size: NA; J gene: TRBJ2-3; CDR3 DNA: TGTGCCAGCAGTGAAGATTCTAGCGGGGGGCCCACAGATACGCAGTATTTT; CDR3 protein: CASSEDSSGGPTDTQYF
V gene: TRBV6-5; D gene: NA; clone size: NA; J gene: TRBJ1-1; CDR3 DNA: TGTGCCAGCCGGCGGGAACTCTACACTGAAGCTTTCTTT; CDR3 protein: CASRRELYTEAFF
V gene: TRBV12-3/TRBV12-4; D gene: NA; clone size: NA; J gene: TRBJ2-5; CDR3 DNA: TGTGCCAGCAGCGTACCTCTGGAGACCCAGTACTTC; CDR3 protein: CASSVPLETQYF
V gene: TRBV6-5; D gene: TRBD1; clone size: NA; J gene: TRBJ2-1; CDR3 DNA: TGTGCCAGCAGTTTAGCCGGGACAGGGAGGAATGAGCAGTTCTTC; CDR3 protein: CASSLAGTGRNEQFF
V gene: TRBV7-2; D gene: NA; clone size: NA; J gene: TRBJ2-7; CDR3 DNA: TGTGCCAGCAGCCCTAAAACCTCCTACGAGCAGTACTTC; CDR3 protein: CASSPKTSYEQYF
V gene: TRBV12-3/TRBV12-4; D gene: NA; clone size: NA; J gene: TRBJ2-1; CDR3 DNA: TGTGCCAGCATTCCAAAGGGGAGAAATGAGCAGTTCTTC; CDR3 protein: CASIPKGRNEQFF
V gene: TRBV18; D gene: NA; clone size: once; J gene: TRBJ2-5; CDR3 DNA: TGTGCCAGCTCACCCCCGAACCAGGAGACCCAGTACTTC; CDR3 protein: CASSPPNQETQYF
V gene: TRBV3-1/TRBV3-2; D gene: NA; clone size: NA; J gene: TRBJ1-2; CDR3 DNA: TGTGCCAGCAGCTTTAGGGATATTGGTGGCTACACCTTC; CDR3 protein: CASSFRDIGGYTF
V gene: TRBV30; D gene: NA; clone size: NA; J gene: TRBJ1-2; CDR3 DNA: TGTGCCTGGAGTGTACCCGGGAACGGCTACACCTTC; CDR3 protein: CAWSVPGNGYTF
V gene: TRBV30; D gene: NA; clone size: NA; J gene: TRBJ1-1; CDR3 DNA: TGTGCCTGGAGTCCCCAGAACACTGAAGCTTTCTTT; CDR3 protein: CAWSPQNTEAFF
V gene: TRBV2; D gene: TRBD2; clone size: NA; J gene: TRBJ2-3; CDR3 DNA: TGTGCCAGCAGTGGTAGCGGGAGAATCACAGATACGCAGTATTTT; CDR3 protein: CASSGSGRITDTQYF
V gene: TRBV6-1; D gene: TRBD2; clone size: medium-sized; J gene: TRBJ2-1; CDR3 DNA: TGTGCCAGCAGTGAATTGGCGGGGGGCTACAATGAGCAGTTCTTC; CDR3 protein: CASSELAGGYNEQFF
V gene: TRBV4-3; D gene: NA; clone size: NA; J gene: TRBJ1-4; CDR3 DNA: TGCGCCAGCAGCGAGTCCCGTGGGGCCCCAAATGAAAAACTGTTTTTT; CDR3 protein: CASSESRGAPNEKLFF
V gene: TRBV19; D gene: NA; clone size: NA; J gene: TRBJ1-5; CDR3 DNA: TGTGCCAGTAGCGTGACCGGGACACCGAATCAGCCCCAGCATTTT; CDR3 protein: CASSVTGTPNQPQHF
V gene: TRBV11-2; D gene: NA; clone size: NA; J gene: TRBJ2-2; CDR3 DNA: TGTGCCAGCAGCTTAGATCTGACCGGGGAGCTGTTTTTT; CDR3 protein: CASSLDLTGELFF
V gene: TRBV9; D gene: NA; clone size: NA; J gene: TRBJ2-7; CDR3 DNA: TGTGCCAGCAGCGTAGGTGTTAGCTCCTACGAGCAGTACTTC; CDR3 protein: CASSVGVSSYEQYF
V gene: TRBV24-1; D gene: NA; clone size: NA; J gene: TRBJ1-1; CDR3 DNA: TGTGCCACCAGTGATGCCCAGGAAGCTTTCTTT; CDR3 protein: CATSDAQEAFF
V gene: TRBV11-2; D gene: NA; clone size: NA; J gene: TRBJ1-5; CDR3 DNA: TGTGCCAGCATTAACCGGGTAGGGGCCAGATCCCAGCCCCAGCATTTT; CDR3 protein: CASINRVGARSQPQHF
V gene: TRBV9; D gene: NA; clone size: NA; J gene: TRBJ1-1; CDR3 DNA: TGTGCCAGCAGCGTAGATCAGGGCGCTGAAGCTTTCTTT; CDR3 protein: CASSVDQGAEAFF
V gene: TRBV5-1; D gene: TRBD1; clone size: NA; J gene: TRBJ1-5; CDR3 DNA: TGCGCCAGCACCCTTGCGACAGGGGGCTTCAGCAATCAGCCCCAGCATTTT; CDR3 protein: CASTLATGGFSNQPQHF
V gene: TRBV10-3; D gene: TRBD2; clone size: NA; J gene: TRBJ2-1; CDR3 DNA: TGTGCCATCAGTGATCTGCCTCTAGCGGGAAGTAGTTCTGAGCAGTTCTTC; CDR3 protein: CAISDLPLAGSSSEQFF
V gene: TRBV7-9; D gene: NA; clone size: NA; J gene: TRBJ2-1; CDR3 DNA: TGTGCCAGCAGCTTGGGAGGGGGACAGAAAAGCTCCTACAATGAGCAGTTCTTC; CDR3 protein: CASSLGGGQKSSYNEQFF
V gene: TRBV18; D gene: NA; clone size: NA; J gene: TRBJ2-3; CDR3 DNA: TGTGCCAGCTCACCACAACTCGGGCGCACAGATACGCAGTATTTT; CDR3 protein: CASSPQLGRTDTQYF
V gene: TRBV7-9; D gene: TRBD2; clone size: NA; J gene: TRBJ2-1; CDR3 DNA: TGTGCCAGCAGCTTAGCGGGGGGACTAGCGGGAGCTGTCGATGAGCAGTTCTTC; CDR3 protein: CASSLAGGLAGAVDEQFF
V gene: TRBV30; D gene: TRBD1; clone size: NA; J gene: TRBJ2-2; CDR3 DNA: TGTGCCTGGAGAGGGACAGGGATGGCCGGGGAGCTGTTTTTT; CDR3 protein: CAWRGTGMAGELFF
V gene: TRBV5-1; D gene: TRBD1; clone size: NA; J gene: TRBJ2-5; CDR3 DNA: TGCGCCAGCAGCTTGTTACAGGGGGCTTTAGGGACCCAGTACTTC; CDR3 protein: CASSLLQGALGTQYF
V gene: TRBV19; D gene: TRBD2; clone size: once; J gene: TRBJ2-1; CDR3 DNA: TGTGCCAGTAGTAAGGGACTAGCGGGGGGCGCGGATGAGCAGTTCTTC; CDR3 protein: CASSKGLAGGADEQFF
V gene: TRBV27; D gene: TRBD1; clone size: NA; J gene: TRBJ1-6; CDR3 DNA: TGTGCCAGCAGTTTTGAGGGGGCTTGGAATTCACCCCTCCACTTT; CDR3 protein: CASSFEGAWNSPLHF
V gene: TRBV19; D gene: NA; clone size: NA; J gene: TRBJ1-3; CDR3 DNA: TGTGCCAGTAGCCTCCGGTCGGCCTCTGGAAACACCATATATTTT; CDR3 protein: CASSLRSASGNTIYF
V gene: TRBV6-1; D gene: NA; clone size: NA; J gene: TRBJ1-2; CDR3 DNA: TGTGCCAGCAGTGAGTCGAGGACTAACTATGGCTACACCTTC; CDR3 protein: CASSESRTNYGYTF
V gene: TRBV20-1; D gene: NA; clone size: NA; J gene: TRBJ1-1; CDR3 DNA: TGCAGTGCCAGTAATTTTGCTGAAGCTTTCTTT; CDR3 protein: CSASNFAEAFF
V gene: TRBV9; D gene: TRBD1; clone size: NA; J gene: TRBJ1-2; CDR3 DNA: TGTGCCAGCAGCGTAGGCCAGGGGGTCGGTATTAACTATGGCTACACCTTC; CDR3 protein: CASSVGQGVGINYGYTF
V gene: TRBV10-2; D gene: NA; clone size: NA; J gene: TRBJ1-1; CDR3 DNA: TGCGCCAGCAGTGTAGTGAGGGGGGTAGGGACTGAAGCTTTCTTT; CDR3 protein: CASSVVRGVGTEAFF
V gene: TRBV6-2/TRBV6-3; D gene: TRBD2; clone size: NA; J gene: TRBJ2-3; CDR3 DNA: TGTGCCAGCAGTTCCCCCCCATGGCGGGGGAGGAATACGCAGTATTTT; CDR3 protein: CASSSPPWRGRNTQYF
V gene: TRBV5-8; D gene: NA; clone size: NA; J gene: TRBJ2-7; CDR3 DNA: TGTGCCAGCAGCCCACAGGCTTTGGCTTCCTACGAGCAGTACTTC; CDR3 protein: CASSPQALASYEQYF
V gene: TRBV2; D gene: TRBD1; clone size: NA; J gene: TRBJ2-7; CDR3 DNA: TGTGCCAGCAGTGACCCGACAGGGGGGTACTACGAGCAGTACTTC; CDR3 protein: CASSDPTGGYYEQYF
V gene: TRBV11-2; D gene: NA; clone size: NA; J gene: TRBJ1-6; CDR3 DNA: TGTGCCAGCAGGATACTACGAGCAGGGAGGAATTCACCCCTCCACTTT; CDR3 protein: CASRILRAGRNSPLHF
V gene: TRBV24-1; D gene: NA; clone size: NA; J gene: TRBJ2-3; CDR3 DNA: TGTGCCACCAGTGGTGGGGATACGCAGTATTTT; CDR3 protein: CATSGGDTQYF
V gene: TRBV6-5; D gene: TRBD1; clone size: NA; J gene: TRBJ1-4; CDR3 DNA: TGTGCCAGCAGCCTAGGGACAGGGAGTGAAAAACTGTTTTTT; CDR3 protein: CASSLGTGSEKLFF
V gene: TRBV3-1/TRBV3-2; D gene: NA; clone size: NA; J gene: TRBJ1-2; CDR3 DNA: TGTGCCAGCAGCCAAGCCATCTATGGCTACACCTTC; CDR3 protein: CASSQAIYGYTF
V gene: TRBV10-3; D gene: TRBD1; clone size: NA; J gene: TRBJ1-1; CDR3 DNA: TGTGCCATCTCTGCAGGGGGGAAGAACACTGAAGCTTTCTTT; CDR3 protein: CAISAGGKNTEAFF
V gene: TRBV6-5; D gene: NA; clone size: NA; J gene: TRBJ2-2; CDR3 DNA: TGTGCCAGCAGTTACTCTTCAGGGCTCGGGGAGCTGTTTTTT; CDR3 protein: CASSYSSGLGELFF
V gene: TRBV6-2/TRBV6-3; D gene: TRBD1; clone size: NA; J gene: TRBJ1-4; CDR3 DNA: TGTGCCAGCAGTTCCGGGACAGGGATCGGAGAAAAACTGTTTTTT; CDR3 protein: CASSSGTGIGEKLFF
V gene: TRBV4-1; D gene: NA; clone size: NA; J gene: TRBJ2-5; CDR3 DNA: TGCGCCAGCAGCCAAGAACCGAGACAAGAGACCCAGTACTTC; CDR3 protein: CASSQEPRQETQYF